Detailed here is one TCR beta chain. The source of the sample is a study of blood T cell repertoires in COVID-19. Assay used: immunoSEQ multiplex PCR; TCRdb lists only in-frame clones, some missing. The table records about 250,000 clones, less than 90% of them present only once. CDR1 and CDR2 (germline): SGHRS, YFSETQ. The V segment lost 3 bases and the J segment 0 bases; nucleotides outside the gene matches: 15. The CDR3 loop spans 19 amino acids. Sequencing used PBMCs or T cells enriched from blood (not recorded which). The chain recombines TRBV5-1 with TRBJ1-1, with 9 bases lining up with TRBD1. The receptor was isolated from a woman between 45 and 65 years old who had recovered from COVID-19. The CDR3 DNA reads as TGCGCCAGCAGCTGGGGACAGGGCGGTCTTGTGGCCATGAACACTGAAGCTTTCTTT. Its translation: CASSWGQGGLVAMNTEAFF.